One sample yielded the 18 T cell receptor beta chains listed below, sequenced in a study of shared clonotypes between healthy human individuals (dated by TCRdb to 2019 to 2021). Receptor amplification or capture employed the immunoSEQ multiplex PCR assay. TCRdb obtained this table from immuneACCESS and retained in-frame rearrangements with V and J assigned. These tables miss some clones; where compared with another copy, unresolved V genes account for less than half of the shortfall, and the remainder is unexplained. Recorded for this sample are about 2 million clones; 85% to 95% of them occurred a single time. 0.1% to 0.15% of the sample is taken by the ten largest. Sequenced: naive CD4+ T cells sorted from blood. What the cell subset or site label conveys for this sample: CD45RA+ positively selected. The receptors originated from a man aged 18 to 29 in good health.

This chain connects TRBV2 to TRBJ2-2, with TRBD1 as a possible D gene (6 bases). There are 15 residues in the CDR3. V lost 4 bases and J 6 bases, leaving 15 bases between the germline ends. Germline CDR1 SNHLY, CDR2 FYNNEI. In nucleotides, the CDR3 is TGTGCCAGCAGTGCCGGGACACTAAGCGCCGGGGAGCTGTTTTTT. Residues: CASSAGTLSAGELFF. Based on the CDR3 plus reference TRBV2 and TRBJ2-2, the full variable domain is EPEVTQTPSHQVTQMGQEVILRCVPISNHLYFYWYRQILGQKVEFLVSFYNNEISEKSEIFDDQFSVERPDGSNFTLKIRSTKLEDSAMYFCASSAGTLSAGELFFGEGSRLTVL.

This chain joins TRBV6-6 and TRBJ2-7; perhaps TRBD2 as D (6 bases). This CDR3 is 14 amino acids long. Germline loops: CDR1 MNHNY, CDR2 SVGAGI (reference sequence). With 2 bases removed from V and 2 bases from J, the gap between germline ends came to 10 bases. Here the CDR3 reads CASSYGGGPYEQYF. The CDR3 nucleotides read TGTGCCAGCAGTTACGGGGGAGGCCCCTACGAGCAGTACTTC.

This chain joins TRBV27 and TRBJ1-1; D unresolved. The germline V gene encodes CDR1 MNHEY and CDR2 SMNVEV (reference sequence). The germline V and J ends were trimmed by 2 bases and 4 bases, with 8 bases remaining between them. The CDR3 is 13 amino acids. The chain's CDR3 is CASSLNSGTEAFF. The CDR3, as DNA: TGTGCCAGCAGTTTAAATTCGGGCACTGAAGCTTTCTTT.

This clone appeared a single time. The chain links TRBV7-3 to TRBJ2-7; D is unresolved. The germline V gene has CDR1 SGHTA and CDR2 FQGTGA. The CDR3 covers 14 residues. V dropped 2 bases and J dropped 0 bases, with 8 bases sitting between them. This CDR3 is CASSLERASYEQYF. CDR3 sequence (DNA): TGTGCCAGCAGCTTAGAAAGGGCCTCCTACGAGCAGTACTTC.

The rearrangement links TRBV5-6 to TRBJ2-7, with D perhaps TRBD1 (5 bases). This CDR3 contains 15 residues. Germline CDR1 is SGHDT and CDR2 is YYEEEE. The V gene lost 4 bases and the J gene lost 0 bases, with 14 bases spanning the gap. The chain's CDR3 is CASSRWQGFSYEQYF. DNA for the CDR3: TGTGCCAGCAGCCGTTGGCAGGGTTTCTCCTACGAGCAGTACTTC.

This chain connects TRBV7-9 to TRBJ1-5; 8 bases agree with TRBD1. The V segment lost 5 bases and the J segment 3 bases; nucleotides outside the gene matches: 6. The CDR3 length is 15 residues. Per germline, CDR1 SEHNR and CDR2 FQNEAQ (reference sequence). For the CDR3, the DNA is TGTGCCAGCAGCACAGGGACAGGCCTCAATCAGCCCCAGCATTTT. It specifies CASSTGTGLNQPQHF.

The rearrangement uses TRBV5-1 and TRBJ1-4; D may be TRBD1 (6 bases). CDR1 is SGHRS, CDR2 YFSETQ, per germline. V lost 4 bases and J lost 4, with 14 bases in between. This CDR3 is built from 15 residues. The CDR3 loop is CASSQSGDRNEKLFF. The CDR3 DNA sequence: TGCGCCAGCAGCCAATCAGGGGATCGTAATGAAAAACTGTTTTTT.

For the CDR3, the DNA is TGCGCCAGCAGTCTTACAGGGGCCGGGGAGCTGTTTTTT. Translated: CASSLTGAGELFF. The chain has TRBV4-1 and TRBJ2-2; TRBD1 agrees at 7 bases. The germline V gene has CDR1 MGHRA and CDR2 YSYEKL. This CDR3 has 13 amino acids. Trimming at V came to 6 bases and at J to 6 bases, leaving 4 bases not matched to a gene.

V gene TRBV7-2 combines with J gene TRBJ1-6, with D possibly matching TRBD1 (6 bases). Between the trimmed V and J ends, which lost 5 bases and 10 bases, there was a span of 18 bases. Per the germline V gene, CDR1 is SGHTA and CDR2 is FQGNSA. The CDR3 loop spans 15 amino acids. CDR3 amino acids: CASSGEVNRVSPLHF. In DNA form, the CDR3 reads TGTGCCAGCAGCGGTGAGGTAAACAGGGTCTCACCCCTCCACTTT.

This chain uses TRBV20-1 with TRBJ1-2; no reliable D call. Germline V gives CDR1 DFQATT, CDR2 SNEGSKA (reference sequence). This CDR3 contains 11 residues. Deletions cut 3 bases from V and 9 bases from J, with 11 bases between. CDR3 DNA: TGCAGTGCTAGCATGGGCCCCCGCTACACCTTC. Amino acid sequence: CSASMGPRYTF.

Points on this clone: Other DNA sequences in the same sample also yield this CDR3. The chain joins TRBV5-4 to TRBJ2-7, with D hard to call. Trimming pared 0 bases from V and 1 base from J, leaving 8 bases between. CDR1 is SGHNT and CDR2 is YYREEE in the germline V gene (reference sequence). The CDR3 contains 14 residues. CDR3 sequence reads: CASSLGRVSYEQYF. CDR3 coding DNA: TGTGCCAGCAGCTTGGGGAGAGTTTCCTACGAGCAGTACTTC.

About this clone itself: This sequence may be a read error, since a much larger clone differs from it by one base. CDR3 DNA sequence: TGTGCCAGCAGCAACCCGCTGGGGGCTATGGCTAATTCACCCCTCCACTTT. As protein: CASSNPLGAMANSPLHF. The gene calls are TRBV2 and TRBJ1-6; D might be TRBD1 (6 bases). The CDR3 loop spans 17 amino acids. The V gene's germline CDR1 is SNHLY and CDR2 FYNNEI. V lost 6 bases, J lost 6 bases, and 21 bases lay in between. Full variable domain (remainder filled in from reference TRBV2 and TRBJ1-6): EPEVTQTPSHQVTQMGQEVILRCVPISNHLYFYWYRQILGQKVEFLVSFYNNEISEKSEIFDDQFSVERPDGSNFTLKIRSTKLEDSAMYFCASSNPLGAMANSPLHFGNGTRLTVT.

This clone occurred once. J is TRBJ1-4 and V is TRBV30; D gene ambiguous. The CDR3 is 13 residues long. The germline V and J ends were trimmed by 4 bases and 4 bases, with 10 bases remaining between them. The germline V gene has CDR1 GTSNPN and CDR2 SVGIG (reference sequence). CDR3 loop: CAWKGDLNEKLFF. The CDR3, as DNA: TGTGCCTGGAAGGGAGACCTTAATGAAAAACTGTTTTTT.

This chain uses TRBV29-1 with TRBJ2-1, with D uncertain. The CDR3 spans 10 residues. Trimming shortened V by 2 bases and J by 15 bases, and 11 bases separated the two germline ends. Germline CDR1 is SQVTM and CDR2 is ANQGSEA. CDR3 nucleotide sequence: TGCAGCGTTGAAATCGCGGCCAGGTTCTTC. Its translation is CSVEIAARFF.

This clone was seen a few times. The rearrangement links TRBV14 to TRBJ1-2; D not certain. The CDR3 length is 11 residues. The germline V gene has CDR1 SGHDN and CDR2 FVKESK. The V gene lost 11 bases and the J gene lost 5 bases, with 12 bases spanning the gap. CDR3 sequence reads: CAGVNGYGYTF. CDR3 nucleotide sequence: TGTGCCGGAGTCAATGGGTATGGCTACACCTTC.

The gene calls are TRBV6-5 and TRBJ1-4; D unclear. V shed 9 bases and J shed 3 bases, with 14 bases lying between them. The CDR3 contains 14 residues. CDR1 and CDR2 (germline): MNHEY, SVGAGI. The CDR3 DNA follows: TGTGCCAGTCAGGATCGGGCGGCTAATGAAAAACTGTTTTTT. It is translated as CASQDRAANEKLFF.

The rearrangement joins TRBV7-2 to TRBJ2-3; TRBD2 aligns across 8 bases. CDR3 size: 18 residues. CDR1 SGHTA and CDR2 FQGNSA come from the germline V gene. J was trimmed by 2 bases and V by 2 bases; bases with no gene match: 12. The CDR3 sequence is CASSLLPNSGTYTDTQYF. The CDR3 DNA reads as TGTGCCAGCAGCTTACTTCCGAATAGCGGGACCTACACAGATACGCAGTATTTT.

CDR3 sequence (DNA): TGTGCCAGTACCACTGGACCCATGGAGGACTATGGCTACACCTTC. Translation gives CASTTGPMEDYGYTF. This rearrangement joins TRBV19 to TRBJ1-2; D is undetermined. With 7 bases removed from V and 3 bases from J, the gap between germline ends came to 18 bases. This CDR3 is 15 amino acids long. Germline V gives CDR1 LNHDA, CDR2 SQIVND (reference sequence).